This T cell receptor beta chain was obtained from a study of shared clonotypes between healthy human individuals. General study findings and limits: An effect of sequencing depth on clonotype sharing among donors was expected. Four donors shared approximately 5% of their naive CD4 clonotypes.

Worth noting for this clone: The antigen is undetermined.

V lost 3 bases and J lost 5, with 11 bases in between. The CDR3 has 13 residues. Looked up from germline, CDR1 is KGHSH and CDR2 is LQKENI. Using immunoSEQ multiplex PCR, the repertoire was profiled, and TCRdb retains in-frame clones only, with some absent. This table holds 180,000 or so clones, approximately 92% found once. Healthy and HIV-negative, the adult donors had no recent acute infections or vaccinations. The chain employs TRBV18 and TRBJ2-7; D might be TRBD1 (5 bases). Material for sequencing was naive CD4+ T cells sorted from blood. Subset defined: CD45RA+ positively selected. This receptor was taken from a woman aged 30 to 39 in good health. The CDR3 here is CASSPVIGDEQYF. CDR3 bases: TGTGCCAGCTCACCGGTTATAGGGGACGAGCAGTACTTC.